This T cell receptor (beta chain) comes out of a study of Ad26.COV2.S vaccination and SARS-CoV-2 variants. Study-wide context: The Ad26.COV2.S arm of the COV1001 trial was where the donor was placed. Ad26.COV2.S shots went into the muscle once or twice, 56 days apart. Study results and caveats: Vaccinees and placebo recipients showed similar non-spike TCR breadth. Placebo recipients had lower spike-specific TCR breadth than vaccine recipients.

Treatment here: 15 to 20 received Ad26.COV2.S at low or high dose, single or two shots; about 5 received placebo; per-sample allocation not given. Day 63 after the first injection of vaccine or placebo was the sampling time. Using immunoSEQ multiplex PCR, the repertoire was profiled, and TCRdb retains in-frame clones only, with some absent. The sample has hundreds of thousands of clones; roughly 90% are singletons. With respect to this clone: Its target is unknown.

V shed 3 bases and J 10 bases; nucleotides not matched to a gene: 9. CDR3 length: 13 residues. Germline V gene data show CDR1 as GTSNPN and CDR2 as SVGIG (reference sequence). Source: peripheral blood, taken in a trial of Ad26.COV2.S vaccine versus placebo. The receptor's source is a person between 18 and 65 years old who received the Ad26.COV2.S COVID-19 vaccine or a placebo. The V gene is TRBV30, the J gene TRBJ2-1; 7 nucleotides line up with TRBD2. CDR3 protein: CAWSAKREGEQFF. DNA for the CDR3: TGTGCCTGGAGCGCTAAGCGGGAAGGCGAGCAGTTCTTC.